The 20 T cell receptor beta chains below were found in one sample sequenced in a study of persistence of HIV-infected CD4 T cells. Cells were stimulated nonspecifically with anti-CD3/anti-CD28 magnetic beads. Sorting selected CD4+ T cells upregulating both CD40 ligand and CD69. This was the immunoSEQ version 4 assay in survey mode. Method: immunoSEQ multiplex PCR; TCRdb's copy keeps in-frame clones and lacks some. Here the sample spans around 40,000 clones, about 87% being singletons. No antigens are known for them. Specimen: CD4+ T cells sorted from PBMCs after roughly 17-hour stimulation, collected from a patient who received antiretroviral therapy. Every receptor here comes from an adult woman with HIV who was CMV-seropositive.

This clone was counted a few times. The rearrangement links TRBV12-3 or TRBV12-4 to TRBJ1-1; D remains ambiguous. This CDR3 contains 13 residues. Trimming stripped 1 base from V and 7 bases from J, with 10 bases between. The CDR3 spells CASSLVPTGEAFF. In DNA form, the CDR3 reads TGTGCCAGCAGTTTAGTCCCTACCGGTGAAGCTTTCTTT.

This rearrangement joins TRBV10-1 to TRBJ1-2; D gene uncertain. The CDR3 has 13 residues. Germline V gene lookup returns CDR1 WNHNN and CDR2 SYGVQD (reference sequence). V lost 0 bases to trimming and J lost 5 bases, with 7 bases between them. In DNA form, the CDR3 reads TGCGCCAGCAGTGAGTCTACCGGATATGGCTACACCTTC. This translates into CASSESTGYGYTF.

The V call is TRBV12-2, the J call TRBJ1-3. TRBV12-2 counts as a pseudogene. The CDR3 is made up of 16 amino acids. CDR3 residues: CASRRTSGVSGNTIYF. The CDR3, as DNA: TGTGCAAGTCGCCGAACCTCTGGGGTCTCTGGAAACACCATATATTTT.

The rearrangement links TRBV18 to TRBJ1-1; 9 nucleotides line up with TRBD1. Germline V gene lookup returns CDR1 KGHSH and CDR2 LQKENI. The CDR3 is made up of 15 amino acids. Losses at the gene ends were 4 bases for V and 5 bases for J; bases not matched to a gene: 8. The CDR3 is CASSRETGGGTEAFF. The DNA for the CDR3 is TGTGCCAGCTCACGCGAGACAGGGGGGGGGACTGAAGCTTTCTTT. The whole variable domain, remainder taken from reference TRBV18 and TRBJ1-1, is NAGVMQNPRHLVRRRGQEARLRCSPMKGHSHVYWYRQLPEEGLKFMVYLQKENIIDESGMPKERFSAEFPKEGPSILRIQQVVRGDSAAYFCASSRETGGGTEAFFGQGTRLTVV.

The chain is built from TRBV5-5 and TRBJ2-5; 8 bases match TRBD1. The CDR3 runs to 17 residues. Trimming took 1 base from V and 0 from J; bases not matched to a gene: 8. The germline CDR1 and CDR2 sequences are SGHKS and YYEKEE (reference sequence). CDR3 sequence: CASSLSRDRRNQETQYF. CDR3 sequence (DNA): TGTGCCAGCAGCTTGTCCCGGGACAGGAGGAACCAAGAGACCCAGTACTTC.

CDR3 loop: CAWSLGTGNTEAFF. CDR3 nucleotides: TGTGCCTGGAGCCTCGGGACAGGGAACACTGAAGCTTTCTTT. V gene TRBV30 combines with J gene TRBJ1-1; 8 bases fit TRBD1. This CDR3 spans 14 amino acids. CDR1 is GTSNPN and CDR2 is SVGIG in the germline V gene (reference sequence). V dropped 3 bases and J dropped 1; count of bases not matched to a gene: 4.

The rearrangement joins TRBV28 to TRBJ2-1, with TRBD2 matching over 11 bases. The CDR3 has 16 amino acids. The J segment lost 4 bases and the V segment lost 5 bases, leaving 7 bases of the junction unmatched. CDR1 is MDHEN, CDR2 SYDVKM, per germline. The CDR3 loop is CASSLIAGGSYNEQFF. CDR3 DNA sequence: TGTGCCAGCAGTCTGATAGCGGGGGGGTCGTACAATGAGCAGTTCTTC.

This rearrangement joins TRBV6-2 or TRBV6-3 to TRBJ2-7; TRBD2 might be the D (6 bases). V lost 6 bases and J lost 2, with 14 bases in between. The CDR3 is made up of 14 amino acids. Germline V gives CDR1 MNHEY, CDR2 SVGEGT. CDR3 loop: CASSVRDGTYEQYV. The CDR3 DNA reads as TGTGCCAGCAGCGTGCGGGACGGAACCTACGAGCAGTACGTC.

A few counts support this clone. V is TRBV6-5 and J is TRBJ1-2; D remains ambiguous. The V end was cut by 6 bases, the J end by 0 bases, with 14 bases between. Germline lookup yields CDR1 MNHEY and CDR2 SVGAGI. The CDR3 contains 15 residues. Here the CDR3 DNA reads TGTGCCAGCAGGGCCCCGGGAGCTTCTAACTATGGCTACACCTTC. Protein: CASRAPGASNYGYTF.

J is TRBJ1-6 and V is TRBV7-8; unclear D gene. Germline values: CDR1 SGHVS, CDR2 FQNEAQ. V was clipped by 2 bases and J by 10 bases, with 15 bases between them. The CDR3 spans 15 residues. CDR3 sequence: CASSLTGFAESPLHF. CDR3 DNA sequence: TGTGCCAGCAGCTTAACCGGCTTCGCGGAATCACCCCTCCACTTT.

The V and J genes are TRBV7-6 and TRBJ2-1, with 7 bases that match TRBD1. Germline V gives CDR1 SGHVS, CDR2 FNYEAQ. With V trimmed by 4 bases and J by 8 bases, 20 bases remained unmatched. This CDR3 comprises 18 residues. CDR3: CASSSLILHRGKGDEQFF. Written as DNA, the CDR3 is TGTGCCAGCAGCTCCCTAATTTTACACAGGGGAAAAGGCGATGAGCAGTTCTTC.

This clone came up once. This chain links TRBV6-5 with TRBJ1-5, with a tentative D call TRBD1 (6 bases). The CDR3 length is 12 residues. Germline V lookup: CDR1 MNHEY, CDR2 SVGAGI. V was pared by 6 bases and J by 7 bases, with 10 bases between. The chain's CDR3 is CASSHRDQPQHF. For the CDR3, the DNA is TGTGCCAGCAGCCACAGGGACCAGCCCCAGCATTTT.

The CDR3 region is CASSLEGDGSYNSPLHF. In DNA form, the CDR3 reads TGCGCCAGCAGCTTGGAGGGGGACGGCTCCTATAATTCACCCCTCCACTTT. The rearrangement uses TRBV5-1 and TRBJ1-6; the D gene is possibly TRBD1 (6 bases). The V gene lost 0 bases and the J gene lost 0 bases, with 10 bases spanning the gap. This CDR3 is 17 amino acids long. CDR1 and CDR2 from the germline V gene are SGHRS and YFSETQ.

This chain joins TRBV11-2 and TRBJ2-3, with 8 bases fitting TRBD1. V shed 1 base and J 10 bases; nucleotides not matched to a gene: 4. CDR1 and CDR2 from the germline V gene are SGHAT and FQNNGV. The CDR3 covers 13 residues. CDR3 protein: CASSLVGTGAQYF. The CDR3 DNA reads TGTGCCAGCAGCTTAGTCGGGACAGGAGCGCAGTATTTT. Full variable domain (remainder filled in from reference TRBV11-2 and TRBJ2-3): EAGVAQSPRYKIIEKRQSVAFWCNPISGHATLYWYQQILGQGPKLLIQFQNNGVVDDSQLPKDRFSAERLKGVDSTLKIQPAKLEDSAVYLCASSLVGTGAQYFGPGTRLTVL.

DNA for the CDR3: TGTGCCAGCAACCGAATACACGAGGAGCTGTTTTTT. Translating it yields CASNRIHEELFF. The chain couples TRBV2 to TRBJ2-2; D remains ambiguous. The germline CDR1 and CDR2 sequences are SNHLY and FYNNEI. The CDR3 has 12 amino acids. V dropped 7 bases and J dropped 10 bases, with 13 bases sitting between them.

This sequence joins TRBV6-5 and TRBJ1-6; D perhaps matches TRBD1 (5 bases). V was clipped by 7 bases and J by 12 bases, with 19 bases between them. Looked up from germline, CDR1 is MNHEY and CDR2 is SVGAGI. This CDR3 is 14 amino acids long. CDR3 in amino acids: CASNEGPFMGPLHF. The CDR3 DNA follows: TGTGCCAGCAACGAGGGGCCCTTTATGGGACCCCTCCACTTT.

The chain uses TRBV5-4 and TRBJ1-3; D is unresolved. CDR1 is SGHNT, CDR2 YYREEE, per germline (reference sequence). V was pared by 0 bases and J by 8 bases, with 12 bases between. This CDR3 comprises 14 residues. The CDR3 DNA follows: TGTGCCAGCAGCTTGGATCCGCAGGTAGACACCATATATTTT. Its protein is CASSLDPQVDTIYF.

The chain uses TRBV6-5 and TRBJ1-5; D is unresolved. Germline V lookup: CDR1 MNHEY, CDR2 SVGAGI. The CDR3 is 13 residues long. V gave up 8 bases and J gave up 7 bases, with 15 bases separating them. DNA of the CDR3: TGTGCCAGCCTTATGGGCCCGGGGCAGCCCCAGCATTTT. The encoded protein is CASLMGPGQPQHF.

The chain carries TRBV5-1 and TRBJ1-2; 7 nucleotides align to TRBD1. Germline CDR1 SGHRS, CDR2 YFSETQ. CDR3 length: 14 amino acids. With 4 bases clipped from V and 2 bases from J, the junction kept 5 bases outside the gene matches. The CDR3 nucleotides are TGCGCCAGCAGCCCCTGGACAGGAAACTATGGCTACACCTTC. It translates to CASSPWTGNYGYTF.

This sequence joins TRBV19 and TRBJ1-1, with 7 bases fitting TRBD1. CDR3 length: 13 amino acids. The V segment lost 5 bases and the J segment 11 bases; nucleotides outside the gene matches: 11. Germline V gene sequence: CDR1 LNHDA, CDR2 SQIVND (reference sequence). The CDR3 bases are TGTGCCAGTAGTGGAACGCGGACAGGAGGGGCTTTCTTT. It translates to CASSGTRTGGAFF.